This is a list of T cell receptor beta chains from one sample in a study of cytomegalovirus exposure and HLA in healthy donors. Sequencing was performed with immunoSEQ multiplex PCR; in TCRdb, only in-frame clones are kept and a portion is missing. The top ten clones hold 2.5% to 3.5% of a sample with 150,000 to 200,000 clones, over 70% of them seen once. Sequencing was performed on PBMCs. These receptors were obtained from a woman in her fifties or sixties in good health and CMV-seropositive. The CDR3 runs from the conserved cysteine through the conserved F or W.

V gene,J gene,CDR3 protein
TRBV6-5,TRBJ2-1,CASSLAGGSLSEQFF
TRBV7-9,TRBJ2-5,CASSQEGALETQYF
TRBV10-1,TRBJ2-2,CASSDLAGTGELFF
TRBV5-1,TRBJ2-2,CASSLQGRNTGELFF
TRBV9,TRBJ2-2,CASSLVGTANTGELFF
TRBV5-1,TRBJ2-7,CASSSHGGEREQYF
TRBV4-2,TRBJ1-2,CASSQGVGAQGYTF
TRBV9,TRBJ1-4,CASSPRGVATNEKLFF
TRBV5-5,TRBJ1-5,CASSSGTGGGQPQHF
TRBV5-5,TRBJ1-4,CASSGDNMGEKLFF
TRBV4-2,TRBJ1-1,CASSQNRGGNTEAFF
TRBV27,TRBJ2-3,CASRTGLAGARRTDTQYF
TRBV11-2,TRBJ1-1,CASSSHLNTEAFF
TRBV25-1,TRBJ2-7,CASSVQGRYEQYF
TRBV6-1,TRBJ1-5,CASAGGARQPQHF
TRBV5-4,TRBJ1-1,CASSLDRQGGMNTEAFF
TRBV5-5,TRBJ1-1,CASSLLDSHTEAFF
TRBV2,TRBJ1-2,CASSEQGANYGYTF
TRBV30,TRBJ2-7,CAWSQIGTGGDEQYF
TRBV15,TRBJ1-4,CATSGDRRELTNEKLFF
TRBV5-6,TRBJ1-5,CVSSLYRSSNQPQHF
TRBV19,TRBJ1-1,CASSRTGAEAFF
TRBV7-6,TRBJ1-5,CASSSHRDRQNQPQHF
TRBV25-1,TRBJ2-5,CASSYGGGSQTQYF
TRBV5-5,TRBJ1-2,CASSSHGNGYTF
TRBV6-1,TRBJ1-2,CASSAKAGGNGYTF
TRBV27,TRBJ2-7,CASSFGQTYEQYF
TRBV6-4,TRBJ1-1,CASRESGQGNTEAFF
TRBV4-2,TRBJ1-3,CASSHFTGVGGTIYF
TRBV27,TRBJ2-5,CASSLSPYQETQYF
TRBV6-5,TRBJ2-5,CASSRQGLQETQYF
TRBV19,TRBJ1-2,CASSSTALGPYGYTF
TRBV5-1,TRBJ1-6,CASSSGQTYNSPLHF
TRBV5-8,TRBJ2-2,CASSFDAGATGELFF
TRBV5-4,TRBJ2-7,CASSSAGGVQYF
TRBV2,TRBJ1-5,CASRTGNSNQPQHF
TRBV29-1,TRBJ1-1,CSGGGRGGPEAFF
TRBV10-2,TRBJ1-4,CASSEYGQVNEKLFF
TRBV6-1,TRBJ1-5,CASSGTGHSNQPQHF
TRBV5-1,TRBJ2-1,CASSFSGGANNEQFF
TRBV5-1,TRBJ1-3,CASSLSQGSAGNTIYF